This entry lists 32 T cell receptor beta chains sequenced from one sample in a study of technical replicates of blood from a handful of donors. Profiled with immunoSEQ multiplex PCR; TCRdb holds only in-frame clones, not every one. The sample records approximately 70,000 clones, roughly 96% being singletons. The sequenced sample consisted of T cells isolated from PBMCs. These receptors were taken from a human donor in good health.

This chain connects TRBV6-6 to TRBJ2-7; the D is unclear. This CDR3 comprises 12 residues. Trimming stripped 5 bases from V and 5 bases from J, with 10 bases between. The germline gives CDR1 MNHNY, CDR2 SVGAGI (reference sequence). CDR3 residues: CASSGGLDEQYF. CDR3 nucleotides: TGTGCCAGCAGTGGTGGTTTAGACGAGCAGTACTTC.

The chain joins TRBV6-1 to TRBJ2-2; 9 bases agree with TRBD2. The CDR3 spans 20 residues. The ends lost 1 base at V and 1 base at J; junction bases unmatched: 13. Looked up from germline, CDR1 is MNHNS and CDR2 is SASEGT. The CDR3 is CASSEDDRWAGGVNTGELFF. CDR3 DNA sequence: TGTGCCAGCAGTGAAGATGACCGGTGGGCGGGAGGGGTGAACACCGGGGAGCTGTTTTTT.

The chain joins TRBV5-4 to TRBJ1-5; 7 bases map to TRBD1. There are 15 residues in the CDR3. The trim removed 3 bases at V and 5 bases at J, leaving 8 bases unmatched. Germline CDR1 reads SGHNT; CDR2 reads YYREEE (reference sequence). The CDR3 bases are TGTGCCAGCAGCTCGTATGCCGACAGGGATCAGCCCCAGCATTTT. This translates into CASSSYADRDQPQHF.

The V gene is TRBV5-6, the J gene TRBJ2-1, with TRBD2 as a possible D gene (5 bases). Trimming left V 3 bases short and J 14 bases short, with 15 bases between. The CDR3 loop spans 12 amino acids. Germline V gene sequence: CDR1 SGHDT, CDR2 YYEEEE. The chain's CDR3 is CASSSEVPGEFF. Written as DNA, the CDR3 is TGTGCCAGCAGCTCCGAGGTGCCCGGGGAGTTCTTC. The full variable domain, its missing parts supplied by reference TRBV5-6 and TRBJ2-1, is DAGVTQSPTHLIKTRGQQVTLRCSPKSGHDTVSWYQQALGQGPQFIFQYYEEEERQRGNFPDRFSGHQFPNYSSELNVNALLLGDSALYLCASSSEVPGEFFGPGTRLTVL.

V usage is TRBV5-1 and J usage is TRBJ2-7; possibly TRBD2 for D (5 bases). CDR1 SGHRS and CDR2 YFSETQ come from the germline V gene. There are 15 residues in the CDR3. V gave up 2 bases and J gave up 0 bases, with 12 bases separating them. The CDR3 bases are TGCGCCAGCAGCTTACGGGGTCTCAGCTCCTACGAGCAGTACTTC. Residues: CASSLRGLSSYEQYF. The complete variable domain, with remaining parts taken from reference TRBV5-1 and TRBJ2-7, reads KAGVTQTPRYLIKTRGQQVTLSCSPISGHRSVSWYQQTPGQGLQFLFEYFSETQRNKGNFPGRFSGRQFSNSRSEMNVSTLELGDSALYLCASSLRGLSSYEQYFGPGTRLTVT.

The chain couples TRBV2 to TRBJ1-2; tentatively, D is TRBD1 (6 bases). The V and J ends lost 6 bases and 6 bases respectively, with 14 bases between them. Germline loops: CDR1 SNHLY, CDR2 FYNNEI. The CDR3 contains 13 residues. The chain's CDR3 is CASSGNRVDGYTF. In DNA form, the CDR3 reads TGTGCCAGCAGCGGAAACAGGGTCGATGGCTACACCTTC.

The chain employs TRBV7-2 and TRBJ2-1; D is unresolved. The V gene's germline CDR1 is SGHTA and CDR2 FQGNSA. Trimming shortened V by 1 base and J by 10 bases, and 14 bases separated the two germline ends. This CDR3 has 14 residues. CDR3 protein: CASSLDGGYREQFF. DNA for the CDR3: TGTGCCAGCAGCTTAGATGGCGGCTACCGCGAGCAGTTCTTC.

This rearrangement joins TRBV2 to TRBJ2-3, with TRBD2 identical over 9 bases. V shed 4 bases and J 4 bases; nucleotides not matched to a gene: 6. CDR3 size: 15 residues. Germline assignment: CDR1 SNHLY and CDR2 FYNNEI. The CDR3 sequence: CASSVGAGGSDTQYF. As DNA, the CDR3 is TGTGCCAGCAGTGTAGGAGCGGGAGGATCAGATACGCAGTATTTT.

For the CDR3, the DNA is TGTGCCAGCAGTGGAGCGGGAGGCGCGAACACCGGGGAGCTGTTTTTT. Protein product: CASSGAGGANTGELFF. This chain uses TRBV6-4 with TRBJ2-2; the match to TRBD2 covers 9 bases. CDR3 length: 16 amino acids. J was trimmed by 0 bases and V by 4 bases; bases with no gene match: 3. CDR1 and CDR2 from the germline V gene are MRHNA and SNTAGT.

The chain has TRBV6-6 and TRBJ1-1; no reliable D call. V was trimmed by 8 bases and J by 0 bases, leaving 7 bases between them. The germline V gene encodes CDR1 MNHNY and CDR2 SVGAGI (reference sequence). There are 12 residues in the CDR3. The CDR3 sequence: CASGPVNTEAFF. CDR3 nucleotide sequence: TGTGCCAGCGGGCCCGTGAACACTGAAGCTTTCTTT.

Concerning this clone: An end of the junction does not agree with germline; a read error may underlie this. CDR3 in DNA: TGCTCAGGGGCGTCGTCCTACGAGCAGTACTTC. Translating gives CSGASSYEQYF. The chain joins TRBV7-9 to TRBJ2-7; D may be TRBD1 (6 bases). Germline V lookup: CDR1 SEHNR, CDR2 FQNEAQ (reference sequence). The CDR3 sequence is 11 residues long.

A remark on this clone: At one of its ends the junction is not consistent with the germline gene, which may arise from a read error. The rearrangement links TRBV11-2 to TRBJ2-6, with unresolved D. The V gene's germline CDR1 is SGHAT and CDR2 FQNNGV. The CDR3 contains 14 residues. CDR3 region: CASTLRLAANVLTF. The DNA of the CDR3 is TGTGCCAGCACCTTACGTCTGGCGGCCAACGTCCTGACTTTC.

This rearrangement joins TRBV27 to TRBJ2-5; D not resolved. Germline CDR1 MNHEY, CDR2 SMNVEV (reference sequence). This CDR3 comprises 11 residues. V was pared by 8 bases and J by 7 bases, with 11 bases between. DNA of the CDR3: TGTGCCAGCGGGCCGACGAGGACCCAGTACTTC. As protein: CASGPTRTQYF.

V and J are TRBV30 and TRBJ1-1; 8 bases are a match to TRBD1. Per the germline V gene, CDR1 is GTSNPN and CDR2 is SVGIG (reference sequence). The CDR3 totals 15 residues. V lost 0 bases to trimming and J lost 1 base; unmatched junction nucleotides: 4. For the CDR3, the DNA is TGTGCCTGGAGTGTACTTGGACAGGGGAACACTGAAGCTTTCTTT. Translated: CAWSVLGQGNTEAFF.

The chain is built from TRBV12-5 and TRBJ2-2, with no clear D. The V gene's germline CDR1 is LGHNT and CDR2 FRNRAP. The CDR3 length is 13 residues. Between the trimmed V and J ends, which lost 2 bases and 2 bases, there was a span of 3 bases. The CDR3 reads CASGLTNTGELFF. The CDR3 DNA reads as TGTGCTAGTGGTTTGACAAACACCGGGGAGCTGTTTTTT.

This clone was picked up one time. The chain joins TRBV28 to TRBJ1-2, with TRBD1 identical over 9 bases. This CDR3 has 14 amino acids. Trimming removed 8 bases from V and 6 bases from J; junction bases left unmatched: 10. Germline loops: CDR1 MDHEN, CDR2 SYDVKM. CDR3 in amino acids: CASLPGQGVHGYTF. CDR3 nucleotide sequence: TGTGCCAGCCTCCCGGGACAGGGAGTTCATGGCTACACCTTC.

J is TRBJ2-2 and V is TRBV28; D possibly corresponds to TRBD1 (6 bases). The V and J ends lost 7 bases and 3 bases respectively, with 9 bases between them. The CDR3 covers 13 residues. Germline CDR1 is MDHEN and CDR2 is SYDVKM. CDR3 nucleotides: TGTGCCAGCATAAACAGGGACACCGGGGAGCTGTTTTTT. Its translation: CASINRDTGELFF. Filled out from reference TRBV28 and TRBJ2-2, the complete variable domain reads DVKVTQSSRYLVKRTGEKVFLECVQDMDHENMFWYRQDPGLGLRLIYFSYDVKMKEKGDIPEGYSVSREKKERFSLILESASTNQTSMYLCASINRDTGELFFGEGSRLTVL.

This chain uses TRBV5-1 with TRBJ2-7; perhaps TRBD2 as D (5 bases). CDR3 length equals 13 residues. Germline CDR1 SGHRS, CDR2 YFSETQ. Trimming pared 1 base from V and 3 bases from J, leaving 8 bases between. For the CDR3, the DNA is TGCGCCAGCAGCTTGAAGGGAGACTACGAGCAGTACTTC. This sequence encodes CASSLKGDYEQYF.

This sequence joins TRBV18 and TRBJ1-2; D possibly corresponds to TRBD1 (6 bases). CDR3 length: 14 residues. Germline CDR1 and CDR2: KGHSH and LQKENI. V was cut by 2 bases and J by 5 bases, with 12 bases left in between. CDR3 residues: CASSPAEGVYGYTF. The CDR3 nucleotides are TGTGCCAGCTCACCAGCAGAGGGGGTTTATGGCTACACCTTC.

V gene TRBV27 combines with J gene TRBJ2-7; 10 positions match TRBD1. The CDR3 contains 15 residues. In germline, CDR1 is MNHEY, CDR2 SMNVEV (reference sequence). The V segment lost 9 bases and the J segment 6 bases; nucleotides outside the gene matches: 14. CDR3 bases: TGTGCCAGTTCCCTGACCGGGACAGGGGTTCGCGAGCAGTACTTC. Translation gives CASSLTGTGVREQYF.

The chain uses TRBV13 and TRBJ2-7; D is possibly TRBD2 (5 bases). Per the germline V gene, CDR1 is PRHDT and CDR2 is FYEKMQ (reference sequence). With 1 base removed from V and 5 bases from J, the gap between germline ends came to 12 bases. The CDR3 has 14 amino acids. The CDR3, as DNA: TGTGCCAGCAGCTTAGTAGTGGAGGCGGACGAGCAGTACTTC. It translates to CASSLVVEADEQYF.

The rearrangement joins TRBV5-1 to TRBJ1-2, with 7 positions matching TRBD1. Germline V gives CDR1 SGHRS, CDR2 YFSETQ. Germline trimming cut 7 bases from V and 3 bases from J; bases unmatched to any gene: 6. CDR3 size: 13 residues. In nucleotides, the CDR3 is TGCGCCAGCCGAACAGGGGTCGACTATGGCTACACCTTC. Its translation: CASRTGVDYGYTF.

The chain has TRBV28 and TRBJ2-1; 7 nucleotides line up with TRBD2. This CDR3 region has 14 residues. J gave up 7 bases and V 6 bases, and 9 bases lay outside the gene matches. Germline-derived CDR1 and CDR2 are MDHEN and SYDVKM. Here the CDR3 DNA reads TGTGCCAGCAGGGCGGGGGACTCCTGGAATGAGCAGTTCTTC. It translates to CASRAGDSWNEQFF. Based on the CDR3 plus reference TRBV28 and TRBJ2-1, the full variable domain is DVKVTQSSRYLVKRTGEKVFLECVQDMDHENMFWYRQDPGLGLRLIYFSYDVKMKEKGDIPEGYSVSREKKERFSLILESASTNQTSMYLCASRAGDSWNEQFFGPGTRLTVL.

V and J are TRBV25-1 and TRBJ2-3, with TRBD2 matching over 7 bases. The CDR3 spans 14 residues. V trimming: 6 bases; J trimming: 4 bases; junction bases outside the gene matches: 7. In germline, CDR1 is MGHDK, CDR2 SYGVNS. CDR3 sequence reads: CASSDSTSPDTQYF. Written as DNA, the CDR3 is TGTGCCAGCAGCGACTCGACTAGCCCAGATACGCAGTATTTT.

V usage is TRBV19 and J usage is TRBJ2-5; D is unclear. The CDR3 consists of 14 residues. Germline V gives CDR1 LNHDA, CDR2 SQIVND (reference sequence). V was cut by 0 bases and J by 2 bases, with 7 bases left in between. The CDR3 DNA reads as TGTGCCAGTAGTATAGATCTAGATCAAGAGACCCAGTACTTC. Its translation is CASSIDLDQETQYF.

CDR3 bases: TGCAGTGCTTACGGGAACACTGAAGCTTTCTTT. Protein sequence: CSAYGNTEAFF. The chain joins TRBV20-1 to TRBJ1-1; D is unclear. The CDR3 contains 11 residues. Germline V gene sequence: CDR1 DFQATT, CDR2 SNEGSKA (reference sequence). V dropped 5 bases and J dropped 1 base, with 5 bases sitting between them.

The rearrangement joins TRBV7-8 to TRBJ1-2, with D tentatively TRBD1 (6 bases). Germline assignment: CDR1 SGHVS and CDR2 FQNEAQ. This CDR3 has 16 amino acids. Trimming took off 0 bases at V and 4 bases at J, with 15 bases between the two ends. The CDR3 reads CASSLADQGQLYGYTF. CDR3 sequence (DNA): TGTGCCAGCAGCTTAGCGGACCAGGGGCAACTCTATGGCTACACCTTC. Using reference TRBV7-8 and TRBJ1-2 for the parts outside the CDR3, the full variable domain is GAGVSQSPRYKVAKRGQDVALRCDPISGHVSLFWYQQALGQGPEFLTYFQNEAQLDKSGLPSDRFFAERPEGSVSTLKIQRTQQEDSAVYLCASSLADQGQLYGYTFGSGTRLTVV.

This rearrangement joins TRBV5-1 to TRBJ1-6; D gene ambiguous. The length of the CDR3 is 16 residues. Germline-derived CDR1 and CDR2 are SGHRS and YFSETQ. V was cut by 0 bases and J by 1 base, with 8 bases left in between. Here the CDR3 DNA reads TGCGCCAGCAGCTTGGCGGAGCAATCCTATAATTCACCCCTCCACTTT. This codes for CASSLAEQSYNSPLHF.

The sample holds one count of this clone. The V and J genes are TRBV5-1 and TRBJ2-5; TRBD1 is a possible D gene (6 bases). CDR1 SGHRS and CDR2 YFSETQ come from the germline V gene. The CDR3 extends over 15 amino acids. V was pared by 0 bases and J by 4 bases, with 13 bases between. CDR3 coding DNA: TGCGCCAGCAGCTTGGATGGGGCAGGGGCAGAGACCCAGTACTTC. Encoded protein: CASSLDGAGAETQYF.

This clone has a single count. This chain links TRBV7-3 with TRBJ1-1; 7 nucleotides line up with TRBD1. This CDR3 is built from 13 residues. With V trimmed by 2 bases and J by 8 bases, 5 bases remained unmatched. The germline CDR1 and CDR2 sequences are SGHTA and FQGTGA. The CDR3 DNA reads as TGTGCCAGCAGCTTAGGCCCAGGGGGGGAAGCTTTCTTT. Its protein product is CASSLGPGGEAFF.

This clone was detected a few times. CDR3 in amino acids: CASSPESSYNSPLHF. The CDR3 DNA reads as TGTGCCAGCTCACCCGAGAGCTCCTATAATTCACCCCTCCACTTT. J is TRBJ1-6 and V is TRBV18; D is ambiguous. Between the trimmed V and J ends, which lost 3 bases and 0 bases, there was a span of 6 bases. The CDR3 sequence is 15 residues long. CDR1 and CDR2 (germline): KGHSH, LQKENI.

The CDR3 bases are TGTGCCAGCAGCCACGTACTAGAGTACACTGAAGCTTTCTTT. It yields the protein CASSHVLEYTEAFF. The rearrangement joins TRBV11-3 to TRBJ1-1; D not resolved. The germline gives CDR1 SGHNT, CDR2 YENEEA. There are 14 residues in the CDR3. The ends were cut back, 5 bases at V and 3 bases at J, with 13 bases in the middle.